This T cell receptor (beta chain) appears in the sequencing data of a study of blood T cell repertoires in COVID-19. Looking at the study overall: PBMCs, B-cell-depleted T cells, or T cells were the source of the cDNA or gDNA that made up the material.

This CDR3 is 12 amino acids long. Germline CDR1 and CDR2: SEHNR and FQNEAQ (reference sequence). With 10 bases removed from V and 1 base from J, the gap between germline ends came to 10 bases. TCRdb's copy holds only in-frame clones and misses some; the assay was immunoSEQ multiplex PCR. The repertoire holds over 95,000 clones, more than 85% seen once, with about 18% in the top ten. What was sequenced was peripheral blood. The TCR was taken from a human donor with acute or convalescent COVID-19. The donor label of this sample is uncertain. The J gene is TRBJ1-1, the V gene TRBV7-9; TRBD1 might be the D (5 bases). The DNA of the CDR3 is TGTGCCACGAAGGACACGAACACTGAAGCTTTCTTT. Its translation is CATKDTNTEAFF.